Listed below are T cell receptor beta chains from one sample, sequenced in a study of graft-versus-host responses after intestinal transplantation. Profiling relied on immunoSEQ multiplex PCR, and the TCRdb table lists in-frame clones only, not all of them. The table shows 25,000 to 35,000 clones, with about 80% occurring only once. The source was ileum tissue, collected 98 days after intestinal transplantation. These receptors all come from a human patient who received an intestinal transplant, so some T cells may come from the graft donor. Both conserved end residues are part of each CDR3. A D gene is named only where the DNA matches it firmly. Part of the rows lack a size; the others show once, few, many or a class for expanded clones.

cdr3_nt: TGCGCCAGCAGCTTGGCGACGGAAACTGAAGCTTTCTTT
cdr3_aa: CASSLATETEAFF
v_call: TRBV5-1
d_call: -
j_call: TRBJ1-1
clone_size: -
cdr3_length: 13

cdr3_nt: TGTGCCAGCAGCGTAGCGCTAGCGGAACAAGAGACCCAGTACTTC
cdr3_aa: CASSVALAEQETQYF
v_call: TRBV9
d_call: TRBD2
j_call: TRBJ2-5
clone_size: -
cdr3_length: 15

cdr3_nt: TGTGCCAGCAGTTTAACAGGGAAGGACGGGGAGCTGTTTTTT
cdr3_aa: CASSLTGKDGELFF
v_call: TRBV27
d_call: -
j_call: TRBJ2-2
clone_size: -
cdr3_length: 14

cdr3_nt: TGTGCCAGCAGCCGTACGGGGACTAGGCCTGAGCAGTACTTC
cdr3_aa: CASSRTGTRPEQYF
v_call: TRBV5-4
d_call: TRBD2
j_call: TRBJ2-7
clone_size: -
cdr3_length: 14

cdr3_nt: TGCAGCGCCGGGACGGTCCAAGAGACCCAGTACTTC
cdr3_aa: CSAGTVQETQYF
v_call: TRBV29-1
d_call: -
j_call: TRBJ2-5
clone_size: once
cdr3_length: 12

cdr3_nt: TGTGCCAGCAGCTTAGTGCCCAGAGGCGCCTACCCTCATGAGCAGTTCTTC
cdr3_aa: CASSLVPRGAYPHEQFF
v_call: TRBV7-9
d_call: -
j_call: TRBJ2-1
clone_size: -
cdr3_length: 17

cdr3_nt: TGTGCTAGTGGCCCTAGGGTCCTCGAGCAGTACTTC
cdr3_aa: CASGPRVLEQYF
v_call: TRBV12-5
d_call: -
j_call: TRBJ2-7
clone_size: -
cdr3_length: 12

cdr3_nt: TGTGCCAGCAGCTCGACCAGGGTCGGTGGAAACACCATATATTTT
cdr3_aa: CASSSTRVGGNTIYF
v_call: TRBV5-6
d_call: -
j_call: TRBJ1-3
clone_size: -
cdr3_length: 15

cdr3_nt: TGTGCCAGCAGCCCGGGACAGAGAAACACTGAAGCTTTCTTT
cdr3_aa: CASSPGQRNTEAFF
v_call: TRBV9
d_call: TRBD1
j_call: TRBJ1-1
clone_size: -
cdr3_length: 14

cdr3_nt: TGTGCCAGCGCGTCCCGGACAGGGGGCGATCAGCCCCAGCATTTT
cdr3_aa: CASASRTGGDQPQHF
v_call: TRBV6-1
d_call: TRBD1
j_call: TRBJ1-5
clone_size: once
cdr3_length: 15

cdr3_nt: TGTGCCAGCAGCTTGATACTAGCGGGGGCCTACAATGAGCAGTTCTTC
cdr3_aa: CASSLILAGAYNEQFF
v_call: TRBV5-6
d_call: TRBD2
j_call: TRBJ2-1
clone_size: -
cdr3_length: 16

cdr3_nt: TGTGCCAGCAGCCAACTGGAGGGGACCGCCACCTTGGATACGCAGTATTTT
cdr3_aa: CASSQLEGTATLDTQYF
v_call: TRBV4-2
d_call: -
j_call: TRBJ2-3
clone_size: -
cdr3_length: 17

cdr3_nt: TGTGCCAGCTCACCGAGGGCGAACCAGCCCCAGCATTTT
cdr3_aa: CASSPRANQPQHF
v_call: TRBV18
d_call: -
j_call: TRBJ1-5
clone_size: -
cdr3_length: 13

cdr3_nt: TGTGCCAGCGCCTCGGACCAGATCAGCTACGAGCAGTACTTC
cdr3_aa: CASASDQISYEQYF
v_call: TRBV2
d_call: -
j_call: TRBJ2-7
clone_size: -
cdr3_length: 14

cdr3_nt: TGTGCCAGCAGCTTAGACGGCGGGGGTGGCCAAGAGACCCAGTACTTC
cdr3_aa: CASSLDGGGGQETQYF
v_call: TRBV7-2
d_call: TRBD2
j_call: TRBJ2-5
clone_size: -
cdr3_length: 16

cdr3_nt: TGTGCCAGCCATCTAAGCGGGGGGGCAGTGCCTTACGAGCAGTACTTC
cdr3_aa: CASHLSGGAVPYEQYF
v_call: TRBV5-6
d_call: TRBD2
j_call: TRBJ2-7
clone_size: -
cdr3_length: 16

cdr3_nt: TGTGCCAGCAGTTACTCGCGGGGCAATCAGCCCCAGCATTTT
cdr3_aa: CASSYSRGNQPQHF
v_call: TRBV6-6
d_call: -
j_call: TRBJ1-5
clone_size: few
cdr3_length: 14

cdr3_nt: TGTGCCAGCAGCCAAACGGCCAGCGGTAACTACGAGCAGTACTTC
cdr3_aa: CASSQTASGNYEQYF
v_call: TRBV4-2
d_call: -
j_call: TRBJ2-7
clone_size: -
cdr3_length: 15

cdr3_nt: TGTGCCAGCAGCTTTACCGTCAGAATCACAGACAGGGGGTGCAATCAGCCCCAGCATTTT
cdr3_aa: CASSFTVRITDRGCNQPQHF
v_call: TRBV7-6
d_call: TRBD1
j_call: TRBJ1-5
clone_size: -
cdr3_length: 20

cdr3_nt: TGTGCCAGCTCTGGTGGGTTGGAGGCTTTCTTT
cdr3_aa: CASSGGLEAFF
v_call: TRBV19
d_call: -
j_call: TRBJ1-1
clone_size: -
cdr3_length: 11

cdr3_nt: TGCAGCGTTGAATCACCCCGGCGCACAGATACGCAGTATTTT
cdr3_aa: CSVESPRRTDTQYF
v_call: TRBV29-1
d_call: -
j_call: TRBJ2-3
clone_size: few
cdr3_length: 14

cdr3_nt: TGTGCCAGCAGTTTATCATCCCCCGGCCCTATCCCCTACGAGCAGTACTTC
cdr3_aa: CASSLSSPGPIPYEQYF
v_call: TRBV27
d_call: -
j_call: TRBJ2-7
clone_size: -
cdr3_length: 17

cdr3_nt: TGTGCCAGCAGTTCGATACGGACAGCCCTTAGCAATCAGCCCCAGCATTTT
cdr3_aa: CASSSIRTALSNQPQHF
v_call: TRBV2
d_call: -
j_call: TRBJ1-5
clone_size: -
cdr3_length: 17

cdr3_nt: TGTGCCTGGAGTCCGGCAGGGCGATCGGGGGAGCAGTACTTC
cdr3_aa: CAWSPAGRSGEQYF
v_call: TRBV30
d_call: -
j_call: TRBJ2-7
clone_size: -
cdr3_length: 14

cdr3_nt: TGTGCCAGCACCTACCTCAGGACAGGAACCTACAATGAGCAGTTCTTC
cdr3_aa: CASTYLRTGTYNEQFF
v_call: TRBV25-1
d_call: TRBD1
j_call: TRBJ2-1
clone_size: -
cdr3_length: 16

cdr3_nt: TGTGCCAGCAGGGAAAAAGGGACTAGCGGGTTCAATGAGCAGTTCTTC
cdr3_aa: CASREKGTSGFNEQFF
v_call: TRBV6-1
d_call: TRBD2
j_call: TRBJ2-1
clone_size: -
cdr3_length: 16

cdr3_nt: TGTGCCAGCAGCTCAAAAGCGGGGGGGATATACGAGCAGTACTTC
cdr3_aa: CASSSKAGGIYEQYF
v_call: TRBV5-4
d_call: TRBD2
j_call: TRBJ2-7
clone_size: few
cdr3_length: 15

cdr3_nt: TGCGCCAGCAGATATAATAGCGGGGGGACCTACAATGAGCAGTTCTTC
cdr3_aa: CASRYNSGGTYNEQFF
v_call: TRBV4-1
d_call: TRBD2
j_call: TRBJ2-1
clone_size: -
cdr3_length: 16

cdr3_nt: TGTGCCAGCAGCCATCCGGGGGCAGACGCTGGAAACACCATATATTTT
cdr3_aa: CASSHPGADAGNTIYF
v_call: TRBV14
d_call: -
j_call: TRBJ1-3
clone_size: few
cdr3_length: 16

cdr3_nt: TGTGCCAGCAGCCGACAGGGGTGGACTGAAGCTTTCTTT
cdr3_aa: CASSRQGWTEAFF
v_call: TRBV14
d_call: TRBD1
j_call: TRBJ1-1
clone_size: -
cdr3_length: 13

cdr3_nt: TGTGCCAGCAGTTTAATTGGGGGCCCCCCGGAGACCCAGTACTTC
cdr3_aa: CASSLIGGPPETQYF
v_call: TRBV27
d_call: -
j_call: TRBJ2-5
clone_size: -
cdr3_length: 15

cdr3_nt: TGTGCCAGCAGTTTCCTATCGGCACTACAGGGAGCTAACTATGGCTACACCTTC
cdr3_aa: CASSFLSALQGANYGYTF
v_call: TRBV27
d_call: -
j_call: TRBJ1-2
clone_size: -
cdr3_length: 18

cdr3_nt: TGTGCCAGCAGCTTTGGGTCAGGACCCTACGAGCAGTACTTC
cdr3_aa: CASSFGSGPYEQYF
v_call: TRBV5-4
d_call: -
j_call: TRBJ2-7
clone_size: -
cdr3_length: 14

cdr3_nt: TGTGCCAGCAGCGTTACGTGGAATAGCAATCAGCCCCAGCATTTT
cdr3_aa: CASSVTWNSNQPQHF
v_call: TRBV7-2
d_call: -
j_call: TRBJ1-5
clone_size: -
cdr3_length: 15

cdr3_nt: TGTGCCAGCAGTGTGGGCATGAACACTGAAGCTTTCTTT
cdr3_aa: CASSVGMNTEAFF
v_call: TRBV6-1
d_call: -
j_call: TRBJ1-1
clone_size: -
cdr3_length: 13

cdr3_nt: TGTGCCAGCAGTGAGACAGGGATGGACATCTATGGCTACACCTTC
cdr3_aa: CASSETGMDIYGYTF
v_call: TRBV2
d_call: TRBD1
j_call: TRBJ1-2
clone_size: -
cdr3_length: 15

cdr3_nt: TGTGCCAGCAGCCAGGGGCTAGCGGGCTATAATGAGCAGTTCTTC
cdr3_aa: CASSQGLAGYNEQFF
v_call: TRBV6-4
d_call: TRBD2
j_call: TRBJ2-1
clone_size: -
cdr3_length: 15

cdr3_nt: TGTGCCAGCAGCGTACTTCCCGCTAGCGGGGGGGCTTTAGATACGCAGTATTTT
cdr3_aa: CASSVLPASGGALDTQYF
v_call: TRBV9
d_call: TRBD2
j_call: TRBJ2-3
clone_size: -
cdr3_length: 18

cdr3_nt: TGCGCCAGCAGCTTGTTCACAGGGGGCGATTGGGGCACTGAAGCTTTCTTT
cdr3_aa: CASSLFTGGDWGTEAFF
v_call: TRBV5-1
d_call: TRBD1
j_call: TRBJ1-1
clone_size: -
cdr3_length: 17

cdr3_nt: TGTGCCAGCTCACCACGGGCTAGCGGGGTAGATACGCAGTATTTT
cdr3_aa: CASSPRASGVDTQYF
v_call: TRBV18
d_call: TRBD2
j_call: TRBJ2-3
clone_size: -
cdr3_length: 15

cdr3_nt: TGTGCCAGCAGTGACCGGGGGTGGACTGAAGCTTTCTTT
cdr3_aa: CASSDRGWTEAFF
v_call: TRBV6-1
d_call: -
j_call: TRBJ1-1
clone_size: few
cdr3_length: 13

cdr3_nt: TGTGCCAGCTCACCACCGAGGGGGTTGAACACCGGGGAGCTGTTTTTT
cdr3_aa: CASSPPRGLNTGELFF
v_call: TRBV18
d_call: -
j_call: TRBJ2-2
clone_size: -
cdr3_length: 16

cdr3_nt: TGTGCCAGCAGCTTAGCGGGGGGGCCCAACAATGAGCAGTTCTTC
cdr3_aa: CASSLAGGPNNEQFF
v_call: TRBV6-5
d_call: TRBD2
j_call: TRBJ2-1
clone_size: -
cdr3_length: 15

cdr3_nt: TGTGCCACCGCGGGTGGGACAGGGGTTAAGACTGAAGCTTTCTTT
cdr3_aa: CATAGGTGVKTEAFF
v_call: TRBV19
d_call: TRBD1
j_call: TRBJ1-1
clone_size: -
cdr3_length: 15

cdr3_nt: TGTGCCAGCAGTGGGTACCGGGACAGGGGAGGGCATGGCTACACCTTC
cdr3_aa: CASSGYRDRGGHGYTF
v_call: TRBV6-1
d_call: TRBD1
j_call: TRBJ1-2
clone_size: -
cdr3_length: 16

cdr3_nt: TGTGCCAGCAGTTTATCGGTCCGGGGGAGTGTCGGCTACACCTTC
cdr3_aa: CASSLSVRGSVGYTF
v_call: TRBV27
d_call: -
j_call: TRBJ1-2
clone_size: -
cdr3_length: 15

cdr3_nt: TGTGCCAGCAGTCAACCGTCTGAACCCCTCCACGAGCAGTACTTC
cdr3_aa: CASSQPSEPLHEQYF
v_call: TRBV5-5
d_call: -
j_call: TRBJ2-7
clone_size: -
cdr3_length: 15

cdr3_nt: TGTGCCAGCAGCCAAGAAGCAGGGTCCTCTGGTTACACCTTC
cdr3_aa: CASSQEAGSSGYTF
v_call: TRBV4-2
d_call: -
j_call: TRBJ1-2
clone_size: once
cdr3_length: 14

cdr3_nt: TGTGCCAGCAGCTTCAGGGGGCGCCTCGTTTATGCGAACACCGGGGAGCTGTTTTTT
cdr3_aa: CASSFRGRLVYANTGELFF
v_call: TRBV11-3
d_call: TRBD1
j_call: TRBJ2-2
clone_size: -
cdr3_length: 19

cdr3_nt: TGTGCCAGCAGTTTAAATGCGGTAAGCTCCTACGAGCAGTACTTC
cdr3_aa: CASSLNAVSSYEQYF
v_call: TRBV27
d_call: -
j_call: TRBJ2-7
clone_size: -
cdr3_length: 15

cdr3_nt: TGCGCCAGCAGCCAAGCACTAAATGAGCAGTTCTTC
cdr3_aa: CASSQALNEQFF
v_call: TRBV4-1
d_call: -
j_call: TRBJ2-1
clone_size: -
cdr3_length: 12

cdr3_nt: TGTGCCAGCAGTATAGACGGGACAGGGGGTAATCAGCCCCAGCATTTT
cdr3_aa: CASSIDGTGGNQPQHF
v_call: TRBV2
d_call: TRBD1
j_call: TRBJ1-5
clone_size: -
cdr3_length: 16

cdr3_nt: TGTGCCAGCAGTGAAGGGACTAGCGGGGCATACGAGCAGTACTTC
cdr3_aa: CASSEGTSGAYEQYF
v_call: TRBV2
d_call: TRBD2
j_call: TRBJ2-7
clone_size: few
cdr3_length: 15

cdr3_nt: TGTGCCAGCAGCTACACGGGAGGGTCCGGAAACACCATATATTTT
cdr3_aa: CASSYTGGSGNTIYF
v_call: TRBV6-5
d_call: -
j_call: TRBJ1-3
clone_size: few
cdr3_length: 15

cdr3_nt: TGTGCCAGCAGCCGGACAGGATCTGTGGGCGGCTACACCTTC
cdr3_aa: CASSRTGSVGGYTF
v_call: TRBV7-9
d_call: TRBD1
j_call: TRBJ1-2
clone_size: -
cdr3_length: 14